This TCR beta chain was sequenced for a study of CD8 T cells in ankylosing spondylitis. There are many counts of this clonotype. Its antigen is unknown. Notes on the study in general: It was reported that disease-linked clones were significantly enriched in matched ankylosing spondylitis synovial fluid.

The CDR3 runs to 15 residues. In germline, CDR1 is SEHNR, CDR2 FQNEAQ (reference sequence). V shed 5 bases, J shed 9 bases, and the junction held 12 bases outside the gene matches. A quantitative 5'-RACE method, one with molecular barcodes, was used to make TCR beta libraries. TCRdb re-analysed the 5' RACE reads in MiXCR, keeping a single row per CDR3 protein. The table lists hundreds of thousands of distinct CDR3 sequences, approximately 30% of them singletons. V is TRBV7-9 and J is TRBJ2-1; 8 bases agree with TRBD1. This clonotype was sampled from a male donor with ankylosing spondylitis or in good health (not recorded which). Input material: blood, either unsorted or a sorted T cell fraction (not recorded which). CDR3 in amino acids: CASSAGTGPFTEQFF. The CDR3 nucleotides read TGTGCCAGCAGCGCAGGGACAGGACCCTTCACTGAGCAGTTCTTC.